These T cell receptor beta chains were read from a single sample in a study of identifying expanded T cells in peripheral blood. Sequencing used immunoSEQ multiplex PCR; TCRdb keeps in-frame clones, though not all of them. This repertoire shows about 94,000 clones, 88% found once; its top ten account for around 5.9%. The sample was blood. These receptors originate from a person aged 18-69 years in good health. CDR3s include the opening cysteine and the closing phenylalanine or tryptophan. Each record gives: clone size, D gene, V gene, J gene, CDR3 DNA, CDR3 protein. D genes are given only for firm matches. Expanded clones get a size class; other rows say once, few or many, or leave the size out.

abundance: NA
d_gene: NA
v_gene: TRBV19
j_gene: TRBJ2-1
CDR3nt: TGTGCCAGTAGTCTCCGGTCCCTATACAATGAGCAGTTCTTC
CDR3aa: CASSLRSLYNEQFF

abundance: once
d_gene: TRBD1
v_gene: TRBV7-2
j_gene: TRBJ1-1
CDR3nt: TGTGCCAGCAGCCCATGGGACAGGGGGCATTTGTCGAACACTGAAGCTTTCTTT
CDR3aa: CASSPWDRGHLSNTEAFF

abundance: NA
d_gene: TRBD1
v_gene: TRBV30
j_gene: TRBJ2-5
CDR3nt: TGTGCCTGGGCCGACAGGGAAGAGACCCAGTACTTC
CDR3aa: CAWADREETQYF

abundance: NA
d_gene: NA
v_gene: TRBV5-1
j_gene: TRBJ1-5
CDR3nt: TGCGCCAGCGGTTTGGGGGGTGGGAGCAATCAGCCCCAGCATTTT
CDR3aa: CASGLGGGSNQPQHF

abundance: NA
d_gene: NA
v_gene: TRBV11-2
j_gene: TRBJ2-1
CDR3nt: TGTGCCAGCAGTCCAGGGATGCTCGGCTCCTACAATGAGCAGTTCTTC
CDR3aa: CASSPGMLGSYNEQFF

abundance: NA
d_gene: NA
v_gene: TRBV7-9
j_gene: TRBJ1-2
CDR3nt: TGTGCCAGCAGCTTACGTCCTCAGGGAGCATTGGATGGCTACACCTTC
CDR3aa: CASSLRPQGALDGYTF

abundance: NA
d_gene: NA
v_gene: TRBV5-4
j_gene: TRBJ2-5
CDR3nt: TGTGCCAGCAGCCAAAGAGAGACCCAGTACTTC
CDR3aa: CASSQRETQYF

abundance: NA
d_gene: TRBD1
v_gene: TRBV14
j_gene: TRBJ2-1
CDR3nt: TGTGCCAGCAGCTCGAGACAGGGCAGGAATGAGCAGTTCTTC
CDR3aa: CASSSRQGRNEQFF

abundance: NA
d_gene: NA
v_gene: TRBV29-1
j_gene: TRBJ1-1
CDR3nt: TGCAGCGCCAGGGCAGGCGACACTGAAGCTTTCTTT
CDR3aa: CSARAGDTEAFF

abundance: NA
d_gene: TRBD2
v_gene: TRBV19
j_gene: TRBJ2-5
CDR3nt: TGTGCCAGTAGTACTTCGGGACTAGCGGCTACCGGGGGGGAGACCCAGTACTTC
CDR3aa: CASSTSGLAATGGETQYF

abundance: NA
d_gene: NA
v_gene: TRBV18
j_gene: TRBJ2-3
CDR3nt: TGTGCCAGCTCACCTTCCGGGGACGGAGATACGCAGTATTTT
CDR3aa: CASSPSGDGDTQYF

abundance: NA
d_gene: NA
v_gene: TRBV5-1
j_gene: TRBJ1-1
CDR3nt: TGCGCCAGCTCCCTAGGGGGAGAGAACACTGAAGCTTTCTTT
CDR3aa: CASSLGGENTEAFF

abundance: once
d_gene: TRBD1
v_gene: TRBV7-9
j_gene: TRBJ1-5
CDR3nt: TGTGCCAGCAGCCTGGGACAGGGGGCCGAATGGGGCAATCAGCCCCAGCATTTT
CDR3aa: CASSLGQGAEWGNQPQHF

abundance: NA
d_gene: NA
v_gene: TRBV7-2
j_gene: TRBJ1-1
CDR3nt: TGTGCCAGCAGCTTAGGGCAAGGGGACACTGAAGCTTTCTTT
CDR3aa: CASSLGQGDTEAFF

abundance: NA
d_gene: NA
v_gene: TRBV29-1
j_gene: TRBJ2-3
CDR3nt: TGCAGCGTTGAACGTAGGGAAGGCACAGATACGCAGTATTTT
CDR3aa: CSVERREGTDTQYF

abundance: NA
d_gene: TRBD2
v_gene: TRBV9
j_gene: TRBJ2-7
CDR3nt: TGTGCCAGCAGCGTCGGGACTAGCGGGGGACCCTTGAACTTC
CDR3aa: CASSVGTSGGPLNF